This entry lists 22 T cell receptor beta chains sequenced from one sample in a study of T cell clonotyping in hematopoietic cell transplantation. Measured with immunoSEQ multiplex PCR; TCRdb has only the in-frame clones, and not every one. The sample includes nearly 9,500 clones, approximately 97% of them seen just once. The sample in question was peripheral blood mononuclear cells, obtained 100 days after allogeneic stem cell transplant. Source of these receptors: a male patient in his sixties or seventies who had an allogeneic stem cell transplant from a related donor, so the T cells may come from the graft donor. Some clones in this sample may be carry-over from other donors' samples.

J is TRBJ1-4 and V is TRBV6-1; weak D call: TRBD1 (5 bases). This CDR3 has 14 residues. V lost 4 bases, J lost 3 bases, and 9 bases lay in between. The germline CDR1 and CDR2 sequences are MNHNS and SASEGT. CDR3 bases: TGTGCCAGCAGTGGAGACAGCCCTAATGAAAAACTGTTTTTT. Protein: CASSGDSPNEKLFF.

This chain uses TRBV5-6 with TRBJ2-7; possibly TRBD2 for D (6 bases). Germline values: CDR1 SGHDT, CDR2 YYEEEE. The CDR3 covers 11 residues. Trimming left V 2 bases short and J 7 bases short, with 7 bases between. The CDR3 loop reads CASSFGGEQYF. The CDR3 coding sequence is TGTGCCAGCAGCTTTGGGGGGGAGCAGTACTTC.

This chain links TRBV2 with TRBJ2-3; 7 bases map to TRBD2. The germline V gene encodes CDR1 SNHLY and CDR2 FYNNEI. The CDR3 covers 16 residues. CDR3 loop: CAIAIRAGKPTDTQYF. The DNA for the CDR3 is TGTGCTATAGCAATACGAGCGGGAAAACCCACAGATACGCAGTATTTT.

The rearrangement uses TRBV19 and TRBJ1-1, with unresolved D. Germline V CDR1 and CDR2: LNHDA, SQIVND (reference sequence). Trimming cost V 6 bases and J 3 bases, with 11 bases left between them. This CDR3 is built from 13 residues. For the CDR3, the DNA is TGTGCCAGTAGACTAGGGTTTTACACTGAAGCTTTCTTT. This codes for CASRLGFYTEAFF. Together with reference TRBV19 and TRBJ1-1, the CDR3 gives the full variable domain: DGGITQSPKYLFRKEGQNVTLSCEQNLNHDAMYWYRQDPGQGLRLIYYSQIVNDFQKGDIAEGYSVSREKKESFPLTVTSAQKNPTAFYLCASRLGFYTEAFFGQGTRLTVV.

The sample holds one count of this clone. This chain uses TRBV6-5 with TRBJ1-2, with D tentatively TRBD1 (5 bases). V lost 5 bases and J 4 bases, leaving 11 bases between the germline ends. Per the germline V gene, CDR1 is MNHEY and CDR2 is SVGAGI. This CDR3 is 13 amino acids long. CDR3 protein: CASSPQALYGYTF. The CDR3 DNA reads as TGTGCCAGCAGTCCACAGGCACTCTATGGCTACACCTTC.

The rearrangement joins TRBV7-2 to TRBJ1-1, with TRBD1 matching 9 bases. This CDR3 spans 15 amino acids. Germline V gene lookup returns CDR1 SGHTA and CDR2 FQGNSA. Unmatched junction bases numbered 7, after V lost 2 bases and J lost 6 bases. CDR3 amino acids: CASSLWGQGSSEAFF. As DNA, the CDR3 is TGTGCCAGCAGCTTATGGGGACAGGGTTCTTCTGAAGCTTTCTTT.

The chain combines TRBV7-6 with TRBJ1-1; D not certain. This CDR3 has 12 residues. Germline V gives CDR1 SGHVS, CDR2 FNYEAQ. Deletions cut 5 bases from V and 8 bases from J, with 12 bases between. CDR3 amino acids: CASSDLGIEAFF. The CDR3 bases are TGTGCCAGCAGCGACCTAGGGATCGAAGCTTTCTTT.

CDR3 amino acids: CASSSRQGRNTEAFF. The DNA for the CDR3 is TGTGCCAGCAGCTCCAGACAGGGTCGGAACACTGAAGCTTTCTTT. This chain links TRBV7-6 with TRBJ1-1; 7 nucleotides align to TRBD1. J was trimmed by 1 base and V by 4 bases; bases with no gene match: 6. The CDR3 spans 15 residues. CDR1 and CDR2 from the germline V gene are SGHVS and FNYEAQ.

Here the CDR3 reads CASSLNTVQFMRYTF. The CDR3 nucleotides are TGTGCCAGCAGTTTAAATACGGTCCAGTTCATGCGCTACACCTTC. The V call is TRBV28, the J call TRBJ1-2, with no clear D. This CDR3 comprises 15 residues. Germline CDR1 and CDR2: MDHEN and SYDVKM. V shed 2 bases and J shed 9 bases, with 19 bases lying between them.

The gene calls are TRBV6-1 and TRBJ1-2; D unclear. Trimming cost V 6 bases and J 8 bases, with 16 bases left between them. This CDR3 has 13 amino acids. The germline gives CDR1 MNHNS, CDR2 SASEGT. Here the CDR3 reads CASSTQVGYGYTF. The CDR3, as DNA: TGTGCCAGCAGCACCCAGGTTGGGTACGGCTACACCTTC.

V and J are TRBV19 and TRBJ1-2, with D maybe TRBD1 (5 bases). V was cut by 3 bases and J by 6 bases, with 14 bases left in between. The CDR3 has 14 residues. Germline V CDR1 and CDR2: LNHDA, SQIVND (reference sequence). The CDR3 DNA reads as TGTGCCAGTAGTATTAGAGCAGGAGGGGATGGCTACACCTTC. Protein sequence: CASSIRAGGDGYTF.

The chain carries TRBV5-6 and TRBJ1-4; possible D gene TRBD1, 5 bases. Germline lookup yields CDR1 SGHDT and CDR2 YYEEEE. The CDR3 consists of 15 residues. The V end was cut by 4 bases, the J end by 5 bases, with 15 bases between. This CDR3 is CASSIPGGENEKLFF. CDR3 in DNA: TGTGCCAGCAGCATCCCGGGGGGGGAGAATGAAAAACTGTTTTTT.

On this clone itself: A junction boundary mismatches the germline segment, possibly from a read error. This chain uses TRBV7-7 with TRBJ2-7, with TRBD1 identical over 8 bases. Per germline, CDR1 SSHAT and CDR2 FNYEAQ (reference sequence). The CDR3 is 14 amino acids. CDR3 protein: CASSLGGQGYEQYF. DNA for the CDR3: TGTGCTAGCAGCTTAGGAGGACAGGGTTACGAGCAGTACTTC.

The CDR3 sequence is CASSLGGGLYNEQFF. The CDR3 DNA reads as TGTGCCAGCAGTTTGGGCGGGGGGCTCTACAATGAGCAGTTCTTC. The chain links TRBV6-5 to TRBJ2-1; 8 bases are a match to TRBD2. V was clipped by 4 bases and J by 3 bases; unmatched bases: 5. This CDR3 has 15 amino acids. Germline values: CDR1 MNHEY, CDR2 SVGAGI.

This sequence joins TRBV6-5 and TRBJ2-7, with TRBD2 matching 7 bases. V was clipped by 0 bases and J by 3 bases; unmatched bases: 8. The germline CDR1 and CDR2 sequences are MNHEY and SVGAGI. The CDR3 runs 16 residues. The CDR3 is CASSYSRRGEGYEQYF. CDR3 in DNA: TGTGCCAGCAGTTACTCGAGGCGCGGGGAGGGCTACGAGCAGTACTTC.

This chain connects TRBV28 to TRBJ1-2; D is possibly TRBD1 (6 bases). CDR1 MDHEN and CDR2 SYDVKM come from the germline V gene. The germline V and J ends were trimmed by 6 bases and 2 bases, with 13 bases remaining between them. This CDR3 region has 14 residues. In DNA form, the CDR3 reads TGTGCCAGCAGCACAGGGACTAAGAACTATGGCTACACCTTC. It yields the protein CASSTGTKNYGYTF.

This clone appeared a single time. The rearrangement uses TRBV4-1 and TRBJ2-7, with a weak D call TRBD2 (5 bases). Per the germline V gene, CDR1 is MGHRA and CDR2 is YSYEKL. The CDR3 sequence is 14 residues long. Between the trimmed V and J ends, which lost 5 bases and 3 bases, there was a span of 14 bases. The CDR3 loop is CASSRPGVNYEQYF. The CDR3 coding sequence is TGCGCCAGCAGCAGACCCGGGGTAAACTACGAGCAGTACTTC.

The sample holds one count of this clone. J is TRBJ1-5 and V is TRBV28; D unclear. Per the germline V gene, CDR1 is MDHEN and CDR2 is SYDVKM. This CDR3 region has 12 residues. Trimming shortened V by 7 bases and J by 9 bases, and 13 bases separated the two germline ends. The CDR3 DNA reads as TGTGCCAGCACACTACCGAGAGGGCCCCAGCATTTT. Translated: CASTLPRGPQHF.

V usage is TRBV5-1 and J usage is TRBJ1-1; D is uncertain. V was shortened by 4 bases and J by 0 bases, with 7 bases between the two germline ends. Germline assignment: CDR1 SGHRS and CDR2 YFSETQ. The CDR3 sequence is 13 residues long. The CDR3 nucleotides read TGCGCCAGCAGCGACGTAATGAACACTGAAGCTTTCTTT. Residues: CASSDVMNTEAFF.

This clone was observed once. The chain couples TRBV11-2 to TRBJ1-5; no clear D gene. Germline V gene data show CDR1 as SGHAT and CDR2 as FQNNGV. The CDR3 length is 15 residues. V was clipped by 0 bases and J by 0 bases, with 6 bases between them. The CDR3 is CASSLDGGSNQPQHF. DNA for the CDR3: TGTGCCAGCAGCTTAGATGGAGGTAGCAATCAGCCCCAGCATTTT.

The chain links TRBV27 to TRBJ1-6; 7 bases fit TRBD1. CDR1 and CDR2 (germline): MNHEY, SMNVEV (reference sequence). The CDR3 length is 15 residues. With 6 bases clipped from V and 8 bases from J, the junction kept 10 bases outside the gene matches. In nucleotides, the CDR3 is TGTGCCAGCAGGGGGCTATGGCAGGGGGATTCACCCCTCCACTTT. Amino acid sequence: CASRGLWQGDSPLHF.

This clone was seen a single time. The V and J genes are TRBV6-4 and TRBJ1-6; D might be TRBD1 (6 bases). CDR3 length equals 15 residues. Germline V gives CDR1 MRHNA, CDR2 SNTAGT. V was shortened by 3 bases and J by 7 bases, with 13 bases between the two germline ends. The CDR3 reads CASSEIDRPNSPLHF. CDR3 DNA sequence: TGTGCCAGCAGTGAGATAGACAGGCCAAATTCACCCCTCCACTTT.